This TCR beta chain derives from a study of beta chain features in type 1 diabetes. Study-level information: Investigators examined 85 million to 110 million sorted cells across all samples. Whole-study results and caveats: Type 1 diabetes patients had moderately but significantly shorter TCRB CDR3s in all four CD4+ subsets.

Comments on this clone: As yet, its antigen is unknown.

The V segment lost 2 bases and the J segment 6 bases; nucleotides outside the gene matches: 5. The CDR3 is 14 residues long. CDR1 and CDR2 (germline): GTSNPN, SVGIG (reference sequence). CD4+ naive, central memory, regulatory and stem cell-like memory cells were sorted via CD45RO/CCR7/CD25/CD127/CD95/CD27. Investigators reverse transcribed all isolated RNA, so they sequenced expressed TCRB transcripts. Read counts averaged around 4 million for samples of naive, central memory and regulatory T cells. Profiled with immunoSEQ multiplex PCR; TCRdb holds only in-frame clones, not every one. The profile shows nearly 350,000 clones, over 7% of them singletons.

This clonotype was obtained from a man aged 25-40 years with type 1 diabetes. Input material: central memory CD4+ T cells from blood. The V gene is TRBV30, the J gene TRBJ1-4; the match to TRBD1 covers 8 bases. CDR3 sequence reads: CAWSPDRADEKLFF. The CDR3, as DNA: TGTGCCTGGAGTCCGGACAGGGCTGATGAAAAACTGTTTTTT.